This TCR beta chain is drawn from a study of blood T cell repertoires in COVID-19. Whole-study context: Sites in the United States, Italy and Spain provided acute and convalescent COVID-19 samples. T cells, B-cell-depleted T cells, or PBMCs provided the cDNA or gDNA that served as material.

At least ten counts were recorded for this clone. In the original analysis: Estimated nucleated cell counts came from reference gene primer amplification. Only in-frame clones appear in the TCRdb table, and some are missing; sequencing was by immunoSEQ multiplex PCR. That table supplies the V and J calls and clone size; D and trimming were determined from the DNA. The sample shows approximately 130,000 clones, 75% to 85% of them seen only once. The CDR3 sequence is 14 residues long. From germline, CDR1 is MDHEN and CDR2 SYDVKM. V lost 3 bases and J lost 9, with 16 bases in between. The source is a man at least 80 years old with acute or convalescent COVID-19. The material sequenced was peripheral blood. This chain links TRBV28 with TRBJ2-3, with D unclear. Written as DNA, the CDR3 is TGTGCCAGCAGTTTCCCCCTCGACCCAGCGACGCAGTATTTT. Protein product: CASSFPLDPATQYF.